This T cell receptor beta chain was sequenced during a study of vaccination effects on CD4 cells after COVID-19. The study, taken as a whole, reports: By a late point after vaccination, infection- and vaccine-induced clones had shrunk markedly through clonal contraction.

Of note for this clone: What it binds is unknown.

The protocol was immunoSEQ multiplex PCR, while the TCRdb copy is restricted to in-frame clones and leaves out a portion. The data show about 41,000 clones, 70% seen once. The CDR3 consists of 14 residues. The V end was cut by 0 bases, the J end by 4 bases, with 9 bases between. The germline CDR1 and CDR2 sequences are MGHRA and YSYEKL. Antigen-specific CD4+ T cells were first expanded with viral peptide pools by the ViraFEST assay and only then sequenced. Scientists isolated CD4+ T cells after an approximately 11-day culture period ended. Having tested negative for nucleocapsid antibodies, the vaccine recipients showed no prior SARS-CoV-2 infection. Each culture well received roughly 1.8 million PBMC. These cells were then cultured in IMDM with about 10 IU/ml IL-2 and 10 ug/ml peptides.

The sequence derives from a human donor who received a COVID-19 vaccine. The material sequenced was CD4+ T cells from PBMCs cultured with HCoV-OC43 spike peptides, taken before COVID-19 vaccination. Subset here: HCoV-OC43 spike overlapping peptide pool stimulation. The V and J genes are TRBV4-1 and TRBJ1-1; maybe TRBD1 (6 bases). CDR3 sequence: CASSQEDRSTEAFF. CDR3 coding DNA: TGCGCCAGCAGCCAAGAGGACAGAAGCACTGAAGCTTTCTTT.